The 19 T cell receptor beta chains presented below share a single source sample, sequenced in a study of technical replicates of blood from a few donors. Generated by immunoSEQ multiplex PCR, the TCRdb table keeps only in-frame clones and is missing some. The profile shows about 97,000 clones, approximately 96% of them singletons. The specimen was T cells isolated from PBMCs. These receptors were taken from a human donor in good health.

This clone was observed once. The genes are TRBV7-9 and TRBJ1-1, with 7 bases aligning to TRBD1. Germline CDR1 is SEHNR and CDR2 is FQNEAQ (reference sequence). The length of the CDR3 is 13 residues. With V trimmed by 5 bases and J by 7 bases, 7 bases remained unmatched. CDR3: CASSPTGRLEAFF. CDR3 coding DNA: TGTGCCAGCAGCCCGACAGGGCGTCTTGAAGCTTTCTTT.

This chain connects TRBV7-2 to TRBJ2-1; D possibly corresponds to TRBD1 (6 bases). The CDR3 contains 14 residues. V lost 3 bases and J lost 2, with 8 bases in between. Per the germline V gene, CDR1 is SGHTA and CDR2 is FQGNSA. CDR3 in DNA: TGTGCCAGCAGCTTTGAGGGGGCCTACAATGAGCAGTTCTTC. Its translation: CASSFEGAYNEQFF.

The chain uses TRBV6-6 and TRBJ1-3; 10 nucleotides align to TRBD1. V lost 2 bases to trimming and J lost 4 bases; unmatched junction nucleotides: 2. The CDR3 runs to 15 residues. Germline CDR1 MNHNY, CDR2 SVGAGI (reference sequence). CDR3 residues: CASSYEGQGGNTIYF. In nucleotides, the CDR3 is TGTGCCAGCAGTTACGAGGGACAGGGGGGAAACACCATATATTTT.

This sequence joins TRBV5-1 and TRBJ2-3; D not resolved. This CDR3 region has 15 residues. V lost 0 bases and J 3 bases, leaving 11 bases between the germline ends. Germline assignment: CDR1 SGHRS and CDR2 YFSETQ. CDR3 nucleotide sequence: TGCGCCAGCAGCTTGGAAATAGGAGCAACAGATACGCAGTATTTT. Residues: CASSLEIGATDTQYF. Variable domain in full (rest from reference TRBV5-1 and TRBJ2-3): KAGVTQTPRYLIKTRGQQVTLSCSPISGHRSVSWYQQTPGQGLQFLFEYFSETQRNKGNFPGRFSGRQFSNSRSEMNVSTLELGDSALYLCASSLEIGATDTQYFGPGTRLTVL.

This chain links TRBV4-2 with TRBJ2-5, with a possible D match to TRBD1 (6 bases). Trimming took 0 bases from V and 5 from J, leaving 16 bases between them. The germline gives CDR1 LGHNA, CDR2 YNFKEQ. The CDR3 spans 16 residues. The CDR3 spells CASSQDTGPTPETQYF. CDR3 in DNA: TGTGCCAGCAGCCAAGATACAGGGCCTACCCCCGAGACCCAGTACTTC.

The V call is TRBV12-5, the J call TRBJ2-7; TRBD1 aligns across 7 bases. Losses at the gene ends were 1 base for V and 2 bases for J; bases not matched to a gene: 8. The CDR3 is 16 residues long. From germline, CDR1 is LGHNT and CDR2 FRNRAP. This CDR3 reads CASGLGSWDRAYEQYF. Here the CDR3 DNA reads TGTGCTAGTGGTTTGGGCAGCTGGGACAGAGCCTACGAGCAGTACTTC.

This chain connects TRBV11-3 to TRBJ1-5, with TRBD1 identical over 8 bases. Germline CDR1 and CDR2: SGHNT and YENEEA. This CDR3 region has 14 residues. V shed 3 bases and J 6 bases; nucleotides not matched to a gene: 4. The DNA for the CDR3 is TGTGCCAGCAGCTTGCAGGGGGCGGGTCAGCCCCAGCATTTT. This sequence encodes CASSLQGAGQPQHF.

The rearrangement uses TRBV10-3 and TRBJ2-1, with D hard to call. Germline assignment: CDR1 ENHRY and CDR2 SYGVKD. V lost 0 bases and J lost 9, with 9 bases in between. The CDR3 extends over 13 amino acids. For the CDR3, the DNA is TGTGCCATCAGTGAGTCTAGAGGCGCTGAGCAGTTCTTC. Its translation: CAISESRGAEQFF.

This chain connects TRBV30 to TRBJ1-4; possibly TRBD1 for D (5 bases). The length of the CDR3 is 15 residues. The germline V gene encodes CDR1 GTSNPN and CDR2 SVGIG (reference sequence). The germline V and J ends were trimmed by 1 base and 8 bases, with 17 bases remaining between them. The CDR3 nucleotides read TGTGCCTGGAGTGGTTTTCCAGGGTCGCGGGAAAAACTGTTTTTT. Amino acids: CAWSGFPGSREKLFF.

The chain recombines TRBV6-5 with TRBJ1-1, with 7 bases aligning to TRBD1. Per the germline V gene, CDR1 is MNHEY and CDR2 is SVGAGI. The CDR3 has 14 amino acids. V was pared by 5 bases and J by 5 bases, with 8 bases of the junction left unmatched. CDR3 in amino acids: CASSNQGGRTEAFF. Here the CDR3 DNA reads TGTGCCAGCAGTAATCAAGGGGGCAGGACTGAAGCTTTCTTT.

The J gene is TRBJ2-7, the V gene TRBV9; a weak D match, TRBD2 (5 bases). Between the trimmed V and J ends, which lost 4 bases and 2 bases, there was a span of 16 bases. CDR1 and CDR2 (germline): SGDLS, YYNGEE. The CDR3 loop spans 15 amino acids. The CDR3 loop reads CASSPNVASTYEQYF. The CDR3 nucleotides read TGTGCCAGCAGCCCGAACGTAGCGAGTACCTACGAGCAGTACTTC. The variable domain in full, with the rest retrieved from reference TRBV9 and TRBJ2-7, is DSGVTQTPKHLITATGQRVTLRCSPRSGDLSVYWYQQSLDQGLQFLIQYYNGEERAKGNILERFSAQQFPDLHSELNLSSLELGDSALYFCASSPNVASTYEQYFGPGTRLTVT.

The chain employs TRBV7-2 and TRBJ2-3; TRBD2 is a possible D gene (6 bases). From germline, CDR1 is SGHTA and CDR2 FQGNSA. The CDR3 contains 15 residues. V lost 3 bases to trimming and J lost 3 bases, with 13 bases between them. The CDR3, as DNA: TGTGCCAGCAGCTTGTACGGGAGTAGGACAGATACGCAGTATTTT. Translation gives CASSLYGSRTDTQYF.

This chain uses TRBV5-1 with TRBJ1-5, with 7 bases lining up with TRBD1. CDR1 is SGHRS and CDR2 is YFSETQ in the germline V gene. The trim removed 1 base at V and 6 bases at J, leaving 19 bases unmatched. This CDR3 comprises 19 residues. The CDR3 protein is CASSLLPTITGAEGQPQHF. CDR3 DNA: TGCGCCAGCAGCTTGCTACCTACAATTACAGGGGCTGAGGGTCAGCCCCAGCATTTT.

J is TRBJ2-3 and V is TRBV4-1, with 11 bases fitting TRBD2. The CDR3 is 18 residues long. The germline gives CDR1 MGHRA, CDR2 YSYEKL. The V segment lost 0 bases and the J segment 3 bases; nucleotides outside the gene matches: 8. CDR3 sequence: CASSQDWETSGGTDTQYF. DNA of the CDR3: TGCGCCAGCAGCCAAGATTGGGAAACTAGCGGGGGTACAGATACGCAGTATTTT.

The gene calls are TRBV4-1 and TRBJ2-7; D unclear. Trimming shortened V by 0 bases and J by 3 bases, and 9 bases separated the two germline ends. Per germline, CDR1 MGHRA and CDR2 YSYEKL. The CDR3 extends over 14 amino acids. CDR3 DNA sequence: TGCGCCAGCAGCCAAGATAACCCCTACTACGAGCAGTACTTC. Translated: CASSQDNPYYEQYF.

The chain combines TRBV5-4 with TRBJ2-1, with 12 bases identical to TRBD2. The V gene's germline CDR1 is SGHNT and CDR2 YYREEE (reference sequence). There are 13 residues in the CDR3. V was clipped by 7 bases and J by 5 bases; unmatched bases: 1. CDR3: CASGTSGHNEQFF. CDR3 coding DNA: TGTGCCAGCGGGACTAGCGGGCACAATGAGCAGTTCTTC.

The chain joins TRBV7-8 to TRBJ2-1; TRBD1 agrees at 10 bases. V was pared by 4 bases and J by 7 bases, with 4 bases of the junction left unmatched. Germline V gene lookup returns CDR1 SGHVS and CDR2 FQNEAQ. This CDR3 is 14 amino acids long. CDR3 in amino acids: CASSWGQGLNEQFF. In DNA, the CDR3 is TGTGCCAGCAGCTGGGGACAGGGGCTTAATGAGCAGTTCTTC.

For the CDR3, the DNA is TGCGCCAGCAGCTTGGTGAGACAGGGGGCAGAGCAGTACTTC. Amino acids: CASSLVRQGAEQYF. This rearrangement joins TRBV5-1 to TRBJ2-7; 10 bases align to TRBD1. The ends lost 0 bases at V and 7 bases at J; junction bases unmatched: 4. The CDR3 is made up of 14 amino acids. Germline lookup yields CDR1 SGHRS and CDR2 YFSETQ.

The rearrangement links TRBV5-1 to TRBJ1-2; D perhaps matches TRBD1 (6 bases). V was pared by 1 base and J by 4 bases, with 14 bases between. Germline assignment: CDR1 SGHRS and CDR2 YFSETQ. This CDR3 contains 15 residues. The CDR3 sequence is CASSLTQGPGYGYTF. CDR3 bases: TGCGCCAGCAGCTTGACCCAGGGGCCGGGCTATGGCTACACCTTC.